This T cell receptor (beta chain) was recovered during a study of neurological immune-mediated disorders. Ten or more counts support this clonotype. No antigen is known for it. Study results and limitations: Private repertoires in all groups were suggested, as expanded clones shared no CDR3 amino acid sequences across subjects. The most TCR clonal expansion was seen in HTLV-1-associated myelopathy, whereas the least was seen in multiple sclerosis, below the level in healthy controls. Repertoires from 18 of 34 multiple sclerosis patients grouped phylogenetically into a related-CDR3 cluster, suggesting a possible signature.

The CDR3 runs 15 residues. The V segment lost 3 bases and the J segment 3 bases; nucleotides outside the gene matches: 7. Germline loops: CDR1 SGHTA, CDR2 FQGNSA. In TCRdb, the 5' RACE reads were re-called with MiXCR into one record per CDR3 protein. The sample holds around 52,000 distinct CDR3 sequences; less than 6% are singletons and the top ten take approximately 1.5%. V usage is TRBV7-2 and J usage is TRBJ1-1; 7 nucleotides agree with TRBD1. The source is a woman aged 18-29 years with multiple sclerosis. Sequenced sample: CD4+ T cells from blood. The CDR3 spells CASSFMTGRYTEAFF. The CDR3 DNA is TGTGCCAGCAGCTTTATGACAGGGCGGTACACTGAAGCTTTCTTT.